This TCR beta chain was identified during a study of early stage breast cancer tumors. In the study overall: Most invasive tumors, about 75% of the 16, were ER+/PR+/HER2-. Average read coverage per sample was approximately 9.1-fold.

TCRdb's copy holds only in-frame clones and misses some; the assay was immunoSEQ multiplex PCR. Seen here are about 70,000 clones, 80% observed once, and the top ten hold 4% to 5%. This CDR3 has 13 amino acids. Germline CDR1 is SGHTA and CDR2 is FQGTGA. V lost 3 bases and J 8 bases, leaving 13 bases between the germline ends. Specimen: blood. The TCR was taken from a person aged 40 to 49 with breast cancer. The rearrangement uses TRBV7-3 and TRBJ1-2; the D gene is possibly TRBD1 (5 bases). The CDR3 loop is CASSFGGMEGYTF. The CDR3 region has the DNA TGTGCCAGCAGCTTTGGGGGGATGGAGGGCTACACCTTC.